These T cell receptor beta chains were read from a single sample in a study of blood T cell repertoires in COVID-19. Using immunoSEQ multiplex PCR, the repertoire was profiled, and TCRdb retains in-frame clones only, with some absent. Counted here are around 450,000 clones, around 90% occurring once; the ten biggest clones make up roughly 0.7%. Material for sequencing was PBMCs or T cells enriched from blood (not recorded which). The receptors here all came from a woman aged 18-29 years who had recovered from COVID-19. Both conserved end residues are part of each CDR3. Fields, in order: CDR3 length, clone size, D gene, J gene, V gene, CDR3 protein, CDR3 DNA. D genes are given only for firm matches. Not every row has a clone size; where given, it reads once, few, many or a size class.

>16|NA|TRBD1|TRBJ2-3|TRBV2
CASSELSTGGRDTQYF
TGTGCCAGCAGTGAACTCTCGACAGGGGGGAGGGATACGCAGTATTTT
>19|few|TRBD1|TRBJ2-1|TRBV28
CASSSTTRTGRSEYNEQFF
TGTGCCAGCAGTTCGACCACCAGGACAGGGAGGTCCGAATACAATGAGCAGTTCTTC
>14|NA|TRBD1|TRBJ2-3|TRBV19
CASSIGQGTDTQYF
TGTGCCAGTAGTATCGGACAGGGCACAGATACGCAGTATTTT
>15|once|TRBD1|TRBJ1-1|TRBV30
CAWRRRRTGDTEAFF
TGTGCCTGGAGGAGAAGAAGGACAGGGGACACTGAAGCTTTCTTT
>14|NA|NA|TRBJ2-7|TRBV19
CASNPTGTTYEQYF
TGTGCCAGTAATCCCACAGGGACCACCTACGAGCAGTACTTC
>15|NA|NA|TRBJ2-7|TRBV3-1/TRBV3-2
CASSPGEGGAHEQYF
TGTGCCAGCAGCCCAGGTGAAGGGGGGGCCCACGAGCAGTACTTC
>14|NA|NA|TRBJ1-6|TRBV30
CAWNVRREGSPLHF
TGTGCCTGGAATGTACGGAGGGAAGGATCACCCCTCCACTTT
>13|NA|NA|TRBJ2-2|TRBV7-9
CASSLAGTGELFF
TGTGCCAGCAGCTTAGCAGGGACTGGGGAGCTGTTTTTT
>18|NA|TRBD2|TRBJ2-1|TRBV4-1
CASSPRPSGDAQDNEQFF
TGCGCCAGCAGCCCACGGCCTAGCGGCGATGCCCAGGACAATGAGCAGTTCTTC
>14|few|NA|TRBJ1-5|TRBV2
CASSENRGNQPQHF
TGTGCCAGCAGTGAAAACCGGGGCAATCAGCCCCAGCATTTT
>17|NA|TRBD1|TRBJ1-2|TRBV6-1
CASSDHRGGAIYKGYTF
TGTGCCAGCAGTGACCACAGGGGCGGGGCGATATATAAAGGCTACACCTTC
>18|NA|TRBD1|TRBJ1-4|TRBV11-3
CASSEFGQGISTNEKLFF
TGTGCCAGCAGCGAGTTCGGACAGGGGATCTCAACTAATGAAAAACTGTTTTTT
>17|NA|TRBD2|TRBJ2-3|TRBV10-3
CAISALTSGSTTDTQYF
TGTGCCATCAGTGCCTTGACTAGCGGGTCTACCACAGATACGCAGTATTTT
>12|NA|NA|TRBJ1-1|TRBV30
CAWSIEGTEAFF
TGTGCCTGGAGCATTGAGGGCACTGAAGCTTTCTTT
>14|NA|TRBD1|TRBJ2-4|TRBV2
CASSEDRQLNIQYF
TGTGCCAGCAGCGAGGACAGGCAATTAAACATTCAGTACTTC
>16|NA|NA|TRBJ1-2|TRBV3-1/TRBV3-2
CASSQVLTGVGYGYTF
TGTGCCAGCAGCCAAGTGTTGACAGGCGTTGGATATGGCTACACCTTC
>16|NA|NA|TRBJ2-3|TRBV4-1
CASSQGPGRGNDTQYF
TGCGCCAGCAGCCAAGGACCCGGTCGGGGGAACGATACGCAGTATTTT
>13|NA|NA|TRBJ1-2|TRBV28
CASSLIVNYGYTF
TGTGCCAGCAGTTTGATAGTTAACTATGGCTACACCTTC
>14|NA|TRBD1|TRBJ1-5|TRBV7-9
CASSPGQGNQPQHF
TGTGCCAGCAGTCCCGGACAGGGCAATCAGCCCCAGCATTTT
>14|NA|NA|TRBJ1-4|TRBV9
CASSSGGSNEKLFF
TGTGCCAGCAGCTCCGGGGGATCTAATGAAAAACTGTTTTTT
>16|NA|TRBD1|TRBJ1-1|TRBV12-5
CASALVTGTGETEAFF
TGTGCTAGTGCCTTGGTCACAGGGACAGGGGAGACTGAAGCTTTCTTT
>14|NA|NA|TRBJ1-1|TRBV2
CASSEAGGAPEAFF
TGTGCCAGCAGTGAAGCGGGAGGAGCCCCTGAAGCTTTCTTT
>15|once|NA|TRBJ2-7|TRBV3-1/TRBV3-2
CASSQEGARSYEQYF
TGTGCCAGCAGCCAAGAGGGGGCGAGATCCTACGAGCAGTACTTC
>16|NA|NA|TRBJ1-5|TRBV28
CASSLGGDRLGQPQHF
TGTGCCAGCAGTTTAGGCGGCGATCGGCTGGGTCAGCCCCAGCATTTT
>15|NA|NA|TRBJ2-3|TRBV30
CAWRVRARLTDTQYF
TGTGCCTGGAGGGTCAGAGCGAGGTTAACAGATACGCAGTATTTT
>15|NA|TRBD1|TRBJ1-2|TRBV2
CASRGDRGLTHGYTF
TGTGCCAGCAGGGGGGACAGGGGACTAACCCATGGCTACACCTTC
>16|NA|TRBD2|TRBJ2-1|TRBV25-1
CASSEVRLAGGGEQFF
TGTGCCAGCAGTGAAGTACGGCTAGCGGGGGGAGGTGAGCAGTTCTTC
>13|NA|NA|TRBJ2-3|TRBV30
CAWKKQGTDTQYF
TGTGCCTGGAAGAAACAGGGAACAGATACGCAGTATTTT
>15|many|TRBD1|TRBJ2-3|TRBV9
CASCPGTGGTDTQYF
TGTGCCAGCTGCCCAGGGACAGGGGGCACAGATACGCAGTATTTT
>14|NA|NA|TRBJ2-5|TRBV5-1
CASSSVLYQETQYF
TGCGCCAGCAGCTCCGTTCTGTACCAAGAGACCCAGTACTTC
>13|few|NA|TRBJ2-3|TRBV5-6
CASSLRGTPEQYF
TGTGCCAGCAGCTTACGTGGCACCCCCGAGCAGTATTTT
>13|NA|NA|TRBJ2-4|TRBV15
CATSRLRGDIQYF
TGTGCCACCAGTAGACTCAGGGGGGACATTCAGTACTTC
>11|once|NA|TRBJ2-7|TRBV29-1
CSVGVSYEQYF
TGCAGCGTTGGAGTGTCCTACGAGCAGTACTTC
>14|NA|TRBD1|TRBJ1-4|TRBV6-5
CASSYRGRGEKLFF
TGTGCCAGCAGCTACAGGGGGCGAGGAGAAAAACTGTTTTTT
>14|NA|NA|TRBJ2-5|TRBV5-5
CASSTTGFGETQYF
TGTGCCAGCAGCACAACAGGGTTCGGAGAGACCCAGTACTTC
>15|NA|NA|TRBJ2-1|TRBV27
CASSLYRSSYNEQFF
TGTGCCAGCAGTTTATACCGGTCCTCCTACAATGAGCAGTTCTTC
>16|NA|NA|TRBJ1-3|TRBV5-1
CASSLNAGAAGNTIYF
TGCGCCAGCAGCTTGAATGCGGGGGCAGCTGGAAACACCATATATTTT
>16|few|TRBD1|TRBJ1-6|TRBV5-4
CASSSKTGGRISPLHF
TGTGCCAGCAGCTCGAAGACAGGGGGCCGGATTTCACCCCTCCACTTT
>17|NA|TRBD2|TRBJ2-1|TRBV4-1
CASSPTHGGDLYNEQFF
TGCGCCAGCAGCCCTACCCACGGGGGGGACCTCTACAATGAGCAGTTCTTC
>14|NA|NA|TRBJ1-1|TRBV19
CASLEGELNTEAFF
TGTGCCTCCCTAGAGGGAGAGCTGAACACTGAAGCTTTCTTT
>18|NA|TRBD1|TRBJ2-7|TRBV6-2/TRBV6-3
CASSPSPGTGTSSYEQYF
TGTGCCAGCAGCCCTAGTCCCGGGACAGGGACGAGCTCCTACGAGCAGTACTTC
>14|NA|TRBD1|TRBJ1-5|TRBV6-5
CASGQGHSNQPQHF
TGTGCCAGCGGACAGGGACATAGCAATCAGCCCCAGCATTTT
>15|NA|TRBD1|TRBJ2-7|TRBV3-1/TRBV3-2
CASSQEGQGGYEQYF
TGTGCCAGCAGCCAGGAGGGACAGGGGGGCTACGAGCAGTACTTC
>17|few|TRBD2|TRBJ2-5|TRBV7-2
CASSLVHSRTSGETQYF
TGTGCCAGCAGCTTAGTCCACAGCAGGACTAGTGGGGAGACCCAGTACTTC